The T cell receptor beta chain under discussion was sequenced for a study of CD8+CD57+ T cells in acquired aplastic anemia. Across the study: Yields of DNA that came from sorted CD4+ and CD8+ cells averaged roughly 3.2 ug.

Flow cytometry had shown expanded CD8+CD57+ cells in the patients chosen for sequencing. Each patient gave a blood sample that was collected before any therapy had been received. Profiling of TCR beta VDJ combinations and CDR3 sequences used genomic DNA as template. TCRdb redid the calling of the reads with MiXCR, one entry per CDR3 protein. This table has roughly 150,000 distinct CDR3 sequences, less than 60% appearing once. About this clonotype itself: Its antigen is still unknown. A read error may be the cause here, since a much bigger clone is one base away.

Study outcomes and limitations: Patients did not significantly differ from controls in CD8+ Simpson's diversity. Sharing between patients and controls was observed for about 27 CD8+ CDR3 sequences.

This receptor was taken from a human donor with aplastic anemia. The specimen was sorted CD4+, CD8+, or CD8+CD57+ T cells (not recorded which) from PBMCs.

CDR3 in DNA: TGTGCCAGCAGCTTGAAAGGTCAGCCCCAGCATTTT. It is translated as CASSLKGQPQHF. The rearrangement links TRBV7-9 to TRBJ1-5; D call uncertain. Germline CDR1 is SEHNR and CDR2 is FQNEAQ (reference sequence). This CDR3 is 12 amino acids long. Trimming stripped 3 bases from V and 6 bases from J, with 6 bases between.